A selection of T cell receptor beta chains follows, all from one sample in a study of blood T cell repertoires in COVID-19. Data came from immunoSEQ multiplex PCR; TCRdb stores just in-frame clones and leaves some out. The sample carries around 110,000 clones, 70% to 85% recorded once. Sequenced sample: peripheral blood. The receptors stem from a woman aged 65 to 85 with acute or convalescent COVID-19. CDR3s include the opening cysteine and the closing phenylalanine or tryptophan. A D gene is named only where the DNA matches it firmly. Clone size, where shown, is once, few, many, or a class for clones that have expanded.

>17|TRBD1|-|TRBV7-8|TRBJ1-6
TGTGCCAGCAGCCGAGATACAGGGGGCTCCTATAATTCACCCCTCCACTTT
CASSRDTGGSYNSPLHF
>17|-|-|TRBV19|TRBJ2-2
TGTGCCAGTAGTATAATTATAGGGGCTTTTGGTACCGGGGAGCTGTTTTTT
CASSIIIGAFGTGELFF
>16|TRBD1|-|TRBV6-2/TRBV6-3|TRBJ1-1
TGTGCCAGCAGTTACAAGCCAGGGGGCGTGGACACTGAAGCTTTCTTT
CASSYKPGGVDTEAFF
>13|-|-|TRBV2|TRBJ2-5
TGTGCCAGCAGTGAGTGGGGCAAGGAGACCCAGTACTTC
CASSEWGKETQYF
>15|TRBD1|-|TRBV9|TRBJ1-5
TGTGCCAGCAGCTCAGGACAGGGGAATTACCAGCCCCAGCATTTT
CASSSGQGNYQPQHF
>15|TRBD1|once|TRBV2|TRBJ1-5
TGTGCCAGCAGTGAGGTGGGACAGGGAACTCAGCCCCAGCATTTT
CASSEVGQGTQPQHF
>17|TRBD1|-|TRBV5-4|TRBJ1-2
TGTGCCAGCAGCTTGGGGGCCGGGACAGGGGTAAACTATGGCTACACCTTC
CASSLGAGTGVNYGYTF
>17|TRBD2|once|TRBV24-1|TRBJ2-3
TGTGCCACCAGTGATCCCCAACTAGCGGGGGGCACAGATACGCAGTATTTT
CATSDPQLAGGTDTQYF
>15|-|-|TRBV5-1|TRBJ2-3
TGCGCCAGCAGCTTGGTTGGCAAAGACACAGATACGCAGTATTTT
CASSLVGKDTDTQYF
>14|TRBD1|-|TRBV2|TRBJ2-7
TGTGCCAGCAGGAGGACAGGGAACTCCTACGAGCAGTACTTC
CASRRTGNSYEQYF
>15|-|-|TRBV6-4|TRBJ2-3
TGTGCCAGCAGTGACTCGAGGGGGGGCCGGGATACGCAGTATTTT
CASSDSRGGRDTQYF
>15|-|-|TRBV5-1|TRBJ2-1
TGCGCCAGCAGCTTGGCCTCCGGGGGACACAATGAGCAGTTCTTC
CASSLASGGHNEQFF
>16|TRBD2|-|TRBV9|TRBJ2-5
TGTGCCAGCAGCGTAGGGCTAGCGGGGCCTCAAGAGACCCAGTACTTC
CASSVGLAGPQETQYF
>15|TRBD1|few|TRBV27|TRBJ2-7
TGTGCCAGCAGTTTAGCATACAGGGGGCAAGGCGAGCAGTACTTC
CASSLAYRGQGEQYF
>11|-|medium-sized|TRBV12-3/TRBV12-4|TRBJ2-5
TGTGCCAGCAGTTTGAGAGAGACCCAGTACTTC
CASSLRETQYF
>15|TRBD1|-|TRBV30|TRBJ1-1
TGTGCCTCCTTGAAACAGGGGGCGATGGACACTGAAGCTTTCTTT
CASLKQGAMDTEAFF
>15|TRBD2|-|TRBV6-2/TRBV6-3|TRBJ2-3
TGTGCCAGCAGTTACGGCGCGGGGGGCACAGATACGCAGTATTTT
CASSYGAGGTDTQYF
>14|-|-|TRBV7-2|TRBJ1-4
TGTGCCAGCAGCTCCCTGGAGTTTAGAGAAAAACTGTTTTTT
CASSSLEFREKLFF
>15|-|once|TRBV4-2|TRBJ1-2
TGTGCCAGCAGCCAAGAGCTCGGACTGCTCTATGGCTACACCTTC
CASSQELGLLYGYTF
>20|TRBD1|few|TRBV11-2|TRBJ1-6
TGTGCCAGCAGCTTAGAGGGGTGGTGGGACAGGGGGTCGAGAAATTCACCCCTCCACTTT
CASSLEGWWDRGSRNSPLHF
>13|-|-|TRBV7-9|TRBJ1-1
TGTGCCAGCAGCGAGCAGGGATACACTGAAGCTTTCTTT
CASSEQGYTEAFF
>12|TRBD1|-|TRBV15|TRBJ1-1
TGTGCCACCAGCAGGCGGGACAGTGAAGCTTTCTTT
CATSRRDSEAFF
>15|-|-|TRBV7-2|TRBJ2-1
TGTGCCAGCAGCTTAGTAGGGGTTTCCTACAATGAGCAGTTCTTC
CASSLVGVSYNEQFF
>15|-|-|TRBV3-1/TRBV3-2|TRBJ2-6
TGTGCCAGCAGCCAAGCCGGGTCTGGGGCCAACGTCCTGACTTTC
CASSQAGSGANVLTF